The rows below give T cell receptor beta chains drawn from one sample of a study of T cells after yellow fever vaccination. TCRdb fed the 5' RACE reads into MiXCR, producing one record per CDR3 protein. Counted here are about 550,000 distinct CDR3 sequences, 19% occurring once; the ten biggest clones make up roughly an eighth. The sequences come from PBMCs, collected 15 days after the yellow fever booster vaccination. Receptors were obtained from a man younger than 40 who received the YFV17D yellow fever vaccine. The CDR3 runs from the conserved cysteine through the conserved F or W. A D gene is named only where the DNA matches it firmly. Size is omitted from some rows. Given values are once, few, many or a class for expanded clones.

J	D	size	length	V	DNA	CDR3
TRBJ2-6	-	-	18	TRBV24-1	TGTGCCACTCTAATCTTACAGGGTAGGGCTCTGGGGGCCAACGTCCTGACTTTC	CATLILQGRALGANVLTF
TRBJ2-2	-	-	14	TRBV12-3/TRBV12-4	TGTGCCAGCACGGGGCTACGTAGGACCGGGGAGCTGTTTTTT	CASTGLRRTGELFF
TRBJ2-1	-	-	13	TRBV20-1	TGCAGTGCTAGAGATGTGGGGTCCAATGAGCAGTTCTTC	CSARDVGSNEQFF
TRBJ1-6	-	-	13	TRBV10-1	TGCGCCAGCAGTGAGTCGATTGGGTCACCCCTCCACTTT	CASSESIGSPLHF
TRBJ2-2	-	-	14	TRBV20-1	TGCAGTGCTAAGATTCTCGGGAGTTTCGGGGAGCTGTTTTTT	CSAKILGSFGELFF
TRBJ2-1	TRBD1	-	15	TRBV28	TGTGCCAGCAGTTTTCAGGGGGTGCGTCGAAATGAGCAGTTCTTC	CASSFQGVRRNEQFF
TRBJ2-5	-	-	15	TRBV20-1	TGCAGTGCTAGAGATCGAGTGGCTTTCCAAGAGACCCAGTACTTC	CSARDRVAFQETQYF
TRBJ2-4	-	-	15	TRBV4-3	TGCGCCAGCAGCCGGCAGCTAGGTGGGGTAACCATTCAGTACTTC	CASSRQLGGVTIQYF
TRBJ2-3	-	few	14	TRBV7-2	TGTGCCAGCAGAAGGACGGCGGACACAGATACGCAGTATTTT	CASRRTADTDTQYF
TRBJ2-1	-	-	13	TRBV6-6	TGTGCCAGCAGTTACGGGACTCCTTCTGAGCAGTTCTTC	CASSYGTPSEQFF
TRBJ1-5	TRBD1	-	14	TRBV4-1	TGCGCCAGCAGCCAGGACAGGCTCAATCAGCCCCAGCATTTT	CASSQDRLNQPQHF
TRBJ2-7	-	few	16	TRBV6-5	TGTGCCAGCAGTTACTCGATCCAAATGAAGAGGAACGAGCAGTACTTC	CASSYSIQMKRNEQYF
TRBJ1-3	-	-	16	TRBV20-1	TGCAGTGCAGAAGCCCCTCGGTTATCCTCTGGAAACACCATATATTTT	CSAEAPRLSSGNTIYF
TRBJ2-1	-	-	18	TRBV4-3	TGCGCCAGCAGCCAAACGAATCTAGCGCGGAGCTCCTACAATGAGCAGTTCTTC	CASSQTNLARSSYNEQFF
TRBJ2-1	-	many	15	TRBV4-3	TGCGCCAGCAGCCAAGGATTAAGCTCCTACAATGAGCAGTTCTTC	CASSQGLSSYNEQFF
TRBJ2-1	TRBD2	few	16	TRBV6-5	TGTGCCAGCAGTTCCCCGCGGACTAGCGGGAGAGGCGAGCAGTTCTTC	CASSSPRTSGRGEQFF
TRBJ2-7	-	few	13	TRBV7-2	TGTGCCAGCAGTAGGCAGGGGCGCTACGAGCAGTACTTC	CASSRQGRYEQYF
TRBJ1-1	-	few	14	TRBV18	TGTGCCAGCTCACCACTTATAAGGGGAGTTGAAGCTTTCTTT	CASSPLIRGVEAFF
TRBJ2-2	-	few	14	TRBV11-3	TGTGCCAGCAGCCCACGATCGAACACCGGGGAGCTGTTTTTT	CASSPRSNTGELFF
TRBJ2-1	-	-	12	TRBV3-1	TGTGCCAGCAGCCAAGTTCCCCGGGAGCAGTTCTTC	CASSQVPREQFF
TRBJ1-5	-	-	14	TRBV12-3/TRBV12-4	TGTGCCAGCACTGAAGGGGGTAGCAATCAGCCCCAGCATTTT	CASTEGGSNQPQHF
TRBJ2-1	-	medium-sized	11	TRBV6-2/TRBV6-3	TGTGCCAGCAATAAATACAATGAGCAGTTCTTC	CASNKYNEQFF
TRBJ2-1	-	few	11	TRBV6-2/TRBV6-3	TGTGCCAGCAGCCAACCAAATGAGCAGTTCTTC	CASSQPNEQFF
TRBJ2-3	TRBD2	-	13	TRBV29-1	TGCAGCGTCCTGGGGACTAGTCAAGATACGCAGTATTTT	CSVLGTSQDTQYF
TRBJ2-7	TRBD1	few	14	TRBV11-2	TGTGCCAGCATCAGAAACAGGGGGTCCTACGAGCAGTACTTC	CASIRNRGSYEQYF
TRBJ2-1	-	few	15	TRBV15	TGTGCCACCAGCAGAGGGGCCGTCGGGTGGCACGAGCAGTTCTTC	CATSRGAVGWHEQFF
TRBJ2-7	-	-	15	TRBV7-8	TGTGCCAGCAGCTTAGGAAGGATAGCAGAATACGAGCAGTACTTC	CASSLGRIAEYEQYF
TRBJ1-1	TRBD1	few	15	TRBV2	TGTGCCAGCAGAGGTGGACAGGGGCTGAACACTGAAGCTTTCTTT	CASRGGQGLNTEAFF
TRBJ1-1	TRBD1	-	17	TRBV7-2	TGTGCCAGCAGCTATCGAGACAGGGTAATTTTACCGCCTGAAGCTTTCTTT	CASSYRDRVILPPEAFF
TRBJ2-1	TRBD2	-	15	TRBV20-1	TGCAGTGCGGACCCGGGACTAGCTATTCACAATGAGCAGTTCTTC	CSADPGLAIHNEQFF
TRBJ2-1	-	few	15	TRBV24-1	TGTGCCACCAGTGACCCGACAGGTGCCTACAATGAGCAGTTCTTC	CATSDPTGAYNEQFF
TRBJ2-1	-	few	14	TRBV12-3/TRBV12-4	TGTGCCAGCAGTTCGACAGGGGAGGGTGGTGAGCAGTTCTTC	CASSSTGEGGEQFF
TRBJ1-1	-	once	12	TRBV3-1	TGTGCCAGCAGCCTTAAAGAAGGGCGGGCTTTCTTT	CASSLKEGRAFF
TRBJ2-7	TRBD1	few	15	TRBV6-5	TGTGCCAGCAGTTCCTCCCCGGGACAGCCCTACGAGCAGTACTTC	CASSSSPGQPYEQYF
TRBJ2-1	-	few	13	TRBV29-1	TGCAGCGTTGGTAGCCTTCTGGGCAATGAGCAGTTCTTC	CSVGSLLGNEQFF
TRBJ2-7	-	few	14	TRBV6-2/TRBV6-3	TGTGCCAGCAGTTACCACACCTCCTACTACGAGCAGTACTTC	CASSYHTSYYEQYF
TRBJ2-1	-	-	16	TRBV4-3	TGCGCCAGCAGCCAAGATCTTGCGAGCTCCTACAATGAGCAGTTCTTC	CASSQDLASSYNEQFF
TRBJ1-5	-	-	15	TRBV10-3	TGTGCCATCGGCGCGGGTTCGCAGGGTCGTCAGCCCCAGCATTTT	CAIGAGSQGRQPQHF
TRBJ2-3	TRBD2	-	17	TRBV19	TGTGCCAGTAGTATAGGTACTAGCGGGCCCAGCACAGATACGCAGTATTTT	CASSIGTSGPSTDTQYF
TRBJ1-6	-	-	15	TRBV6-1	TGTGCCAGCACCCCCTCCGACCGGGGGCATTCACCCCTCCACTTT	CASTPSDRGHSPLHF
TRBJ2-6	-	once	14	TRBV19	TGTGCCAGTACGGACAGTACTGGGGCCAACGTCCTGACTTTC	CASTDSTGANVLTF
TRBJ2-5	TRBD2	few	15	TRBV4-2	TGTGCCAGCAGCCAAGAGGGACTAGCACAAGAGACCCAGTACTTC	CASSQEGLAQETQYF
TRBJ2-1	-	-	12	TRBV3-1	TGTGCCAGCAGCAGAACTAGCTATGAGCAGTTCTTC	CASSRTSYEQFF
TRBJ2-6	TRBD2	-	22	TRBV12-5	TGTGCTAGTCCGATGGGGGGGGCCCCTATAGCGGGAGGGCCTGGTGGGGCCAACGTCCTGACTTTC	CASPMGGAPIAGGPGGANVLTF
TRBJ2-1	-	few	15	TRBV5-4	TGTGCCAGCACTCCCTCCCGAGGCTCCTACAATGAGCAGTTCTTC	CASTPSRGSYNEQFF
TRBJ2-7	-	-	14	TRBV9	TGTGCCAGCAGCGCCGACCTAAGGGGCTACGAGCAGTACTTC	CASSADLRGYEQYF
TRBJ2-7	-	-	13	TRBV6-1	TGTGCCAGCAGTAAGGGACGGATATACGAGCAGTACTTC	CASSKGRIYEQYF
TRBJ2-7	-	few	10	TRBV28	TGTGCCACGACAGACGTCGGGCAGTACTTC	CATTDVGQYF
TRBJ2-7	-	few	15	TRBV20-1	TGCAGTGCTATGGGGGGGACAACCCGCTCCTACGAGCAGTACTTC	CSAMGGTTRSYEQYF
TRBJ2-3	TRBD2	few	17	TRBV4-3	TGCGCCAGCAGCCAAGACTTCCTGGCGGGGGGAGGGGATACGCAGTATTTT	CASSQDFLAGGGDTQYF
TRBJ2-4	-	-	14	TRBV12-3/TRBV12-4	TGTGCCAGCAGTCCCGGAAGTGGGCAACGCATTCAGTACTTC	CASSPGSGQRIQYF
TRBJ2-7	TRBD2	few	16	TRBV29-1	TGCAGCGTTGAAAATGGACTAGCGGGCAGCTCCTACGAGCAGTACTTC	CSVENGLAGSSYEQYF
TRBJ2-1	TRBD1	few	15	TRBV10-3	TGTGCCATCAGCCCCGGGACAGGGTCCGGCGGTGAGCAGTTCTTC	CAISPGTGSGGEQFF
TRBJ2-1	-	few	14	TRBV12-3/TRBV12-4	TGTGCCAGCAGTTTCGGGCCTCCGGACAATGAGCAGTTCTTC	CASSFGPPDNEQFF